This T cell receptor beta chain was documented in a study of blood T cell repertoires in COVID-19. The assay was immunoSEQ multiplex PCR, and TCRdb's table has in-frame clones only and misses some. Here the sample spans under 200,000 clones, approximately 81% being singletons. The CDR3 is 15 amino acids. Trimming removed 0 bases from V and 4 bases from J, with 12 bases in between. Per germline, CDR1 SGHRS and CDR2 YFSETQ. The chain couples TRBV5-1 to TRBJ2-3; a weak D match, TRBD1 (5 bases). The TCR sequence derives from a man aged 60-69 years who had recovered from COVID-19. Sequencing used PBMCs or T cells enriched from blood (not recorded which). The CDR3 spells CASSLGQNFADTQYF. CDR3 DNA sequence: TGCGCCAGCAGCTTGGGACAGAATTTCGCAGATACGCAGTATTTT.